Listed below are T cell receptor beta chains from one sample, sequenced in a study of cytomegalovirus exposure and HLA in healthy donors. Repertoires were generated with immunoSEQ multiplex PCR, while TCRdb's copy carries only in-frame clones and drops some. Of around 100,000 clones listed, 55% to 75% are singletons. Input material: PBMCs. These receptors were obtained from a young woman in good health and CMV-seropositive. The CDR3 runs from the conserved cysteine through the conserved F or W. D genes are given only for firm matches. Some rows have no size entry. The others give once, few or many, or a class for an expanded clone.

v_call: TRBV4-3; clone_size: -; d_call: TRBD1; j_call: TRBJ1-6; cdr3_nt: TGCGCCAGCAGCCAAGGGGGGGGACAGGGAAGGGATTCACCCCTCCACTTT; cdr3_aa: CASSQGGGQGRDSPLHF
v_call: TRBV28; clone_size: -; d_call: TRBD1; j_call: TRBJ2-1; cdr3_nt: TGTGCCAGCAGACCCCCGGGACAGGGGACTGAGCAGTTCTTC; cdr3_aa: CASRPPGQGTEQFF
v_call: TRBV9; clone_size: few; d_call: TRBD1; j_call: TRBJ1-1; cdr3_nt: TGTGCCAGCAGCGTAGCCGGACAGGGTAATGAAGCTTTCTTT; cdr3_aa: CASSVAGQGNEAFF
v_call: TRBV7-2; clone_size: -; d_call: TRBD2; j_call: TRBJ2-7; cdr3_nt: TGTGCCAGCAGCTTCTCTAGCGGGGGTGGCTACGAGCAGTACTTC; cdr3_aa: CASSFSSGGGYEQYF
v_call: TRBV5-6; clone_size: -; d_call: TRBD2; j_call: TRBJ2-5; cdr3_nt: TGTGCCAGCAGCCTGGGACTAGCGGGGGGTACCAAGACCCAGTACTTC; cdr3_aa: CASSLGLAGGTKTQYF
v_call: TRBV7-6; clone_size: once; d_call: TRBD2; j_call: TRBJ2-3; cdr3_nt: TGTGCCAGCAGCTTAGGTGGTAGCGGGGGGTACACAGATACGCAGTATTTT; cdr3_aa: CASSLGGSGGYTDTQYF
v_call: TRBV28; clone_size: -; d_call: -; j_call: TRBJ1-2; cdr3_nt: TGTGCCAGCACCCCGACAGCTAACTATGGCTACACCTTC; cdr3_aa: CASTPTANYGYTF
v_call: TRBV6-4; clone_size: few; d_call: TRBD1; j_call: TRBJ1-4; cdr3_nt: TGTGCCAGCAGTGGGCGGGGGACAGGGACCTCAACTAATGAAAAACTGTTTTTT; cdr3_aa: CASSGRGTGTSTNEKLFF
v_call: TRBV19; clone_size: few; d_call: -; j_call: TRBJ1-2; cdr3_nt: TGTGCCAGTAGTAGTGTCGGAGGATATGGCTACACCTTC; cdr3_aa: CASSSVGGYGYTF
v_call: TRBV10-3; clone_size: -; d_call: TRBD1; j_call: TRBJ1-6; cdr3_nt: TGTGCCATCAGTACAACCGGGACAGGGGAAGGCCCCTATAATTCACCCCTCCACTTT; cdr3_aa: CAISTTGTGEGPYNSPLHF
v_call: TRBV29-1; clone_size: -; d_call: -; j_call: TRBJ1-1; cdr3_nt: TGCAGCGTTGATTTTCAGTTTCCTGAAGCTTTCTTT; cdr3_aa: CSVDFQFPEAFF
v_call: TRBV29-1; clone_size: once; d_call: TRBD1; j_call: TRBJ1-6; cdr3_nt: TGCAGCGTTGGGGCAGGGGGGAATTCACCCCTCCACTTT; cdr3_aa: CSVGAGGNSPLHF
v_call: TRBV7-2; clone_size: few; d_call: -; j_call: TRBJ2-2; cdr3_nt: TGTGCCAGCAGCCCATATTCCCCGGGGTTCGGGGAGCTGTTTTTT; cdr3_aa: CASSPYSPGFGELFF
v_call: TRBV7-2; clone_size: -; d_call: TRBD1; j_call: TRBJ1-4; cdr3_nt: TGTGCCAGCAGCTTATACCTTGGTGAGGGGGCGCGTGAAAAACTGTTTTTT; cdr3_aa: CASSLYLGEGAREKLFF
v_call: TRBV7-8; clone_size: -; d_call: -; j_call: TRBJ2-5; cdr3_nt: TGTGCCAGCAGCCGTGGGGCTGGGTATACGACCCAGTACTTC; cdr3_aa: CASSRGAGYTTQYF
v_call: TRBV5-1; clone_size: -; d_call: TRBD1; j_call: TRBJ1-5; cdr3_nt: TGCGCCAGCAGCCCACAGGGGGCTGAGCAGCCCCAGCATTTT; cdr3_aa: CASSPQGAEQPQHF
v_call: TRBV20-1; clone_size: -; d_call: -; j_call: TRBJ1-3; cdr3_nt: TGCAGTGCCAACAGCGGAAACACCATATATTTT; cdr3_aa: CSANSGNTIYF
v_call: TRBV7-6; clone_size: -; d_call: TRBD2; j_call: TRBJ2-2; cdr3_nt: TGTGCCAGCAGGGAAGGACTAGCGGGAGTTACCGGGGAGCTGTTTTTT; cdr3_aa: CASREGLAGVTGELFF
v_call: TRBV28; clone_size: -; d_call: TRBD1; j_call: TRBJ2-7; cdr3_nt: TGTGCCAGCACCGAGACCGGGACAGGACGGACGGAAGAGCAGTACTTC; cdr3_aa: CASTETGTGRTEEQYF
v_call: TRBV14; clone_size: -; d_call: TRBD2; j_call: TRBJ2-1; cdr3_nt: TGTGCCAGCAGCCAAGACACATTTGGGAGGGGGCAGTTCTTC; cdr3_aa: CASSQDTFGRGQFF
v_call: TRBV4-2; clone_size: -; d_call: -; j_call: TRBJ1-1; cdr3_nt: TGTGCCAGCAGCCAAGATTTGGGACAGAACACTGAAGCTTTCTTT; cdr3_aa: CASSQDLGQNTEAFF
v_call: TRBV2; clone_size: -; d_call: -; j_call: TRBJ2-5; cdr3_nt: TGTGCCAGCAGCCCCGGGGCAGGGGCACAAGAGACCCAGTACTTC; cdr3_aa: CASSPGAGAQETQYF
v_call: TRBV6-1; clone_size: -; d_call: TRBD1; j_call: TRBJ1-4; cdr3_nt: TGTGCCAGCACGCAGGGGGCTTATGAAAAACTGTTTTTT; cdr3_aa: CASTQGAYEKLFF
v_call: TRBV27; clone_size: -; d_call: -; j_call: TRBJ2-7; cdr3_nt: TGTGCCAGCAGTTTCCGGGGGACCTACGAGCAGTACTTC; cdr3_aa: CASSFRGTYEQYF
v_call: TRBV18; clone_size: few; d_call: TRBD1; j_call: TRBJ1-1; cdr3_nt: TGTGCCAGCTCCCTCCTCCGGACAGGGGAGAACACTGAAGCTTTCTTT; cdr3_aa: CASSLLRTGENTEAFF
v_call: TRBV6-5; clone_size: -; d_call: -; j_call: TRBJ2-5; cdr3_nt: TGTGCCAGCACCCCCACGACAGGTCGGGAGACCCAGTACTTC; cdr3_aa: CASTPTTGRETQYF
v_call: TRBV19; clone_size: -; d_call: -; j_call: TRBJ2-2; cdr3_nt: TGTGCCAGTCGGGACATCATTACCACCGGGGAGCTGTTTTTT; cdr3_aa: CASRDIITTGELFF
v_call: TRBV5-6; clone_size: -; d_call: TRBD2; j_call: TRBJ2-7; cdr3_nt: TGTGCCAGCAGCTTTGGCGGGAGGCCCTCCTACGAGCAGTACTTC; cdr3_aa: CASSFGGRPSYEQYF
v_call: TRBV18; clone_size: -; d_call: -; j_call: TRBJ2-5; cdr3_nt: TGTGCCAGCTCTGGCGGGATACAAGAGACCCAGTACTTC; cdr3_aa: CASSGGIQETQYF
v_call: TRBV14; clone_size: -; d_call: -; j_call: TRBJ2-3; cdr3_nt: TGTGCCAGCAGCCCGAGCGGGTATACGCAGTATTTT; cdr3_aa: CASSPSGYTQYF
v_call: TRBV9; clone_size: once; d_call: TRBD1; j_call: TRBJ1-2; cdr3_nt: TGTGCCAGCAGCCCCGGGACAGGGTCAGGCGGCTACACCTTC; cdr3_aa: CASSPGTGSGGYTF
v_call: TRBV19; clone_size: -; d_call: -; j_call: TRBJ2-7; cdr3_nt: TGTGCCAGTAGTGCTCGCCGGGACAACACCTACGAGCAGTACTTC; cdr3_aa: CASSARRDNTYEQYF
v_call: TRBV4-1; clone_size: -; d_call: TRBD1; j_call: TRBJ1-1; cdr3_nt: TGCGCCAGCAGCCAACACGGAAGACAGGGGAACACTGAAGCTTTCTTT; cdr3_aa: CASSQHGRQGNTEAFF
v_call: TRBV2; clone_size: -; d_call: -; j_call: TRBJ2-1; cdr3_nt: TGTGCCAGCAGTGAGGCTCAAGGACTCCGGCAGTTCTTC; cdr3_aa: CASSEAQGLRQFF
v_call: TRBV6-6; clone_size: -; d_call: -; j_call: TRBJ1-1; cdr3_nt: TGTGCCAGCAGTTACGGGGCTCGGACTGAAGCTTTCTTT; cdr3_aa: CASSYGARTEAFF
v_call: TRBV30; clone_size: -; d_call: TRBD1; j_call: TRBJ1-2; cdr3_nt: TGTGCCTGGATTCGGGACAGGGCCCTTCGAAAGGGCTACACCTTC; cdr3_aa: CAWIRDRALRKGYTF
v_call: TRBV4-3; clone_size: few; d_call: -; j_call: TRBJ1-1; cdr3_nt: TGCGCCAGCAGCCAAGTTTCCGGGGGCACTGAAGCTTTCTTT; cdr3_aa: CASSQVSGGTEAFF
v_call: TRBV20-1; clone_size: few; d_call: TRBD2; j_call: TRBJ2-7; cdr3_nt: TGCAGTGCTGTTGCGGGGGACGGGCAGTACTTC; cdr3_aa: CSAVAGDGQYF
v_call: TRBV6-6; clone_size: -; d_call: -; j_call: TRBJ1-5; cdr3_nt: TGTGCCAGCAGACAACAGGGTACCGTTCAGCCCCAGCATTTT; cdr3_aa: CASRQQGTVQPQHF
v_call: TRBV9; clone_size: -; d_call: -; j_call: TRBJ2-5; cdr3_nt: TGTGCCACAGCCCGGACAGCACAAGAGACCCAGTACTTC; cdr3_aa: CATARTAQETQYF
v_call: TRBV19; clone_size: -; d_call: -; j_call: TRBJ1-2; cdr3_nt: TGTGCCAGTAGACAGGGAAGAGCTAACTATGGCTACACCTTC; cdr3_aa: CASRQGRANYGYTF
v_call: TRBV6-1; clone_size: -; d_call: TRBD2; j_call: TRBJ2-3; cdr3_nt: TGTGCCAGCAGTGAACCATGGAGCGGGAGTGCGGATACGCAGTATTTT; cdr3_aa: CASSEPWSGSADTQYF
v_call: TRBV7-9; clone_size: few; d_call: TRBD2; j_call: TRBJ2-1; cdr3_nt: TGTGCCAGCAGCGTTACTGGCGGGGGCTCCTACAATGAGCAGTTCTTC; cdr3_aa: CASSVTGGGSYNEQFF
v_call: TRBV6-6; clone_size: -; d_call: -; j_call: TRBJ2-5; cdr3_nt: TGTGCCAGCAGTTGGGGAGGTGTGGGCCAAGAGACCCAGTACTTC; cdr3_aa: CASSWGGVGQETQYF
v_call: TRBV6-6; clone_size: -; d_call: TRBD2; j_call: TRBJ2-7; cdr3_nt: TGTGCCAGCAGAAGCGGGACTAGCGGGAGATATGACGAGCAGTACTTC; cdr3_aa: CASRSGTSGRYDEQYF
v_call: TRBV28; clone_size: once; d_call: -; j_call: TRBJ2-7; cdr3_nt: TGTGCCAGCAGTTCCCCTAGCTCCTACGAGCAGTACTTC; cdr3_aa: CASSSPSSYEQYF
v_call: TRBV6-5; clone_size: -; d_call: -; j_call: TRBJ2-1; cdr3_nt: TGTGCCAGCAGCCCCCTCCGGGGATCCAACAATGAGCAGTTCTTC; cdr3_aa: CASSPLRGSNNEQFF
v_call: TRBV7-2; clone_size: -; d_call: -; j_call: TRBJ1-2; cdr3_nt: TGTGCCAGCAGCTCTTTTGGGACTGATTATGGCTACACCTTC; cdr3_aa: CASSSFGTDYGYTF
v_call: TRBV9; clone_size: -; d_call: -; j_call: TRBJ2-5; cdr3_nt: TGTGCCAGCAGCGTCGCCCCAACTCGAGGTGGAGAGACCCAGTACTTC; cdr3_aa: CASSVAPTRGGETQYF
v_call: TRBV7-3; clone_size: -; d_call: TRBD1; j_call: TRBJ1-5; cdr3_nt: TGTGCCAGCAGCCAACCTCAGGGGGCGAGCAATCAGCCCCAGCATTTT; cdr3_aa: CASSQPQGASNQPQHF
v_call: TRBV28; clone_size: few; d_call: -; j_call: TRBJ2-7; cdr3_nt: TGTGCCAGCAGTTTTCATTACGAGCAGTACTTC; cdr3_aa: CASSFHYEQYF
v_call: TRBV18; clone_size: once; d_call: -; j_call: TRBJ1-2; cdr3_nt: TGTGCCAGCTCACCACTCAGGGGCGACCCACGAGGGACTAGTGACAGGTTGAGATATGGTGGCTACACCTTC; cdr3_aa: CASSPLRGDPRGTSDRLRYGGYTF
v_call: TRBV13; clone_size: once; d_call: -; j_call: TRBJ2-4; cdr3_nt: TGTGCCAGCAGCTTATTTCAGGGGCAGGGGGCCAAAAACATTCAGTACTTC; cdr3_aa: CASSLFQGQGAKNIQYF
v_call: TRBV28; clone_size: once; d_call: -; j_call: TRBJ1-5; cdr3_nt: TGTGCCAGCACCGCCTTACGGGGTGGGCAGCCCCAGCATTTT; cdr3_aa: CASTALRGGQPQHF
v_call: TRBV7-8; clone_size: -; d_call: -; j_call: TRBJ1-3; cdr3_nt: TGTGCCACCAGTCAGAGGAGGAGCTCTGGAAACACCATATATTTT; cdr3_aa: CATSQRRSSGNTIYF
v_call: TRBV9; clone_size: few; d_call: TRBD2; j_call: TRBJ2-7; cdr3_nt: TGTGCCAGCAGCCCAGGGACTAAATACGAGCAGTACTTC; cdr3_aa: CASSPGTKYEQYF
v_call: TRBV18; clone_size: -; d_call: -; j_call: TRBJ2-1; cdr3_nt: TGTGCCAGCTCACTAAGCGCGAGCTCCTACAATGAGCAGTTCTTC; cdr3_aa: CASSLSASSYNEQFF
v_call: TRBV2; clone_size: -; d_call: TRBD1; j_call: TRBJ1-1; cdr3_nt: TGTGCCAGCAGTGAGCCTAGGGGACAGGGGGCGAACACTGAAGCTTTCTTT; cdr3_aa: CASSEPRGQGANTEAFF
v_call: TRBV28; clone_size: once; d_call: TRBD2; j_call: TRBJ2-3; cdr3_nt: TGTGCCAGCACCCTCGGACTAGCGGGAACAGATACGCAGTATTTT; cdr3_aa: CASTLGLAGTDTQYF